Listed here are 28 T cell receptor beta chains from one sample, sequenced in a study of CD8+CD57+ T cells in acquired aplastic anemia. The use of genomic DNA as template underpinned the TCR beta VDJ and CDR3 profiling. One entry per CDR3 protein, called by TCRdb with MiXCR from the reads. The sample lists roughly 130,000 distinct CDR3 sequences, about half occurring once. Sequenced: sorted CD4+, CD8+, or CD8+CD57+ T cells (not recorded which) from PBMCs. The origin of the receptors is a human donor in good health, serving as a control.

V usage is TRBV5-1 and J usage is TRBJ2-7; D possibly corresponds to TRBD1 (5 bases). This CDR3 comprises 13 residues. Germline CDR1 and CDR2: SGHRS and YFSETQ. V gave up 0 bases and J gave up 2 bases, with 6 bases separating them. The CDR3 nucleotides read TGCGCCAGCAGCTTGGAAGGGGCCTACGAGCAGTACTTC. Translating gives CASSLEGAYEQYF.

This clonotype has a handful of counts. This chain links TRBV20-1 with TRBJ1-4; 8 bases agree with TRBD1. The CDR3 has 16 amino acids. Trimming took 6 bases from V and 0 from J; bases not matched to a gene: 9. The V gene's germline CDR1 is DFQATT and CDR2 SNEGSKA (reference sequence). CDR3 region: CSATDRAAATNEKLFF. CDR3 bases: TGCAGTGCCACGGACAGGGCCGCCGCAACTAATGAAAAACTGTTTTTT.

This clonotype has at least ten counts. The V call is TRBV5-6, the J call TRBJ2-7; TRBD1 matches 8 bases. The junction had 10 bases not matched to a gene; V was cut back by 4 bases and J by 4 bases. The CDR3 loop spans 15 amino acids. Germline lookup yields CDR1 SGHDT and CDR2 YYEEEE. CDR3 DNA sequence: TGTGCCAGCAGCCCCGACCCCGGGACAGGATACGAGCAGTACTTC. Protein sequence: CASSPDPGTGYEQYF.

This clonotype was counted once. The V call is TRBV10-3, the J call TRBJ2-7; 9 bases are shared with TRBD1. V lost 6 bases, J lost 2 bases, and 8 bases stayed unmatched. The CDR3 has 15 residues. Germline-derived CDR1 and CDR2 are ENHRY and SYGVKD. The CDR3 here is CAIRIGTGKAYEQYF. CDR3 nucleotide sequence: TGTGCCATCAGGATCGGGACAGGGAAGGCCTACGAGCAGTACTTC.

V is TRBV2 and J is TRBJ1-3; a possible D gene is TRBD1 (6 bases). Germline V gene lookup returns CDR1 SNHLY and CDR2 FYNNEI. V was shortened by 2 bases and J by 0 bases, with 8 bases between the two germline ends. The CDR3 length is 15 residues. The CDR3 coding sequence is TGTGCCAGCAGTGAAATGGGGGCCTCTGGAAACACCATATATTTT. It codes for CASSEMGASGNTIYF.

This clonotype was observed at least ten times. The V call is TRBV5-5, the J call TRBJ2-7; D uncertain. Trimming took 0 bases from V and 3 from J, leaving 10 bases between them. CDR3 length: 14 amino acids. CDR1 is SGHKS and CDR2 is YYEKEE in the germline V gene (reference sequence). The DNA for the CDR3 is TGTGCCAGCAGCTTGGTACAGTGGGGCTACGAGCAGTACTTC. This sequence encodes CASSLVQWGYEQYF.

This clonotype was counted many times. The V call is TRBV12-3 or TRBV12-4, the J call TRBJ1-5; TRBD1 might be the D (5 bases). The V and J ends lost 3 bases and 4 bases respectively, with 7 bases between them. This CDR3 region has 13 residues. The CDR3 region is CASSLQGNQPQHF. The CDR3 DNA sequence: TGTGCCAGCAGTTTGCAGGGAAATCAGCCCCAGCATTTT.

This clonotype was seen many times. V usage is TRBV6-6 and J usage is TRBJ2-3; 7 nucleotides match TRBD1. The CDR3 is 15 amino acids. Trimming cost V 0 bases and J 4 bases; bases outside gene matches: 4. Germline V lookup: CDR1 MNHNY, CDR2 SVGAGI (reference sequence). CDR3 sequence (DNA): TGTGCCAGCAGTTACTCTGGGCAGGGGGCAGATACGCAGTATTTT. This translates into CASSYSGQGADTQYF.

The chain links TRBV19 to TRBJ1-1, with D unclear. The CDR3 spans 15 residues. Trimming pared 2 bases from V and 0 bases from J, leaving 10 bases between. Looked up from germline, CDR1 is LNHDA and CDR2 is SQIVND (reference sequence). This CDR3 is CASSIFGTLNTEAFF. CDR3 sequence (DNA): TGTGCCAGTAGTATATTTGGCACCCTGAACACTGAAGCTTTCTTT.

Details on this clonotype: Since a much larger clone is just one base distant, this may be a read error. J is TRBJ1-4 and V is TRBV11-2; 8 nucleotides agree with TRBD1. The CDR3 is 17 residues long. CDR1 and CDR2 from the germline V gene are SGHAT and FQNNGV. The CDR3, as DNA: TGTGCCAGCAGCTCGGGACAGGCAACGATGGCTAATGAAAGACTGTTTTTT. Protein: CASSSGQATMANERLFF.

This rearrangement joins TRBV29-1 to TRBJ1-2, with 9 positions matching TRBD1. Germline lookup yields CDR1 SQVTM and CDR2 ANQGSEA. CDR3 length equals 13 residues. With V trimmed by 4 bases and J by 3 bases, 3 bases remained unmatched. The CDR3 loop reads CSVVGQGDYGYTF. The CDR3 DNA reads TGCAGCGTTGTGGGACAGGGCGACTATGGCTACACCTTC.

CDR3 in amino acids: CAISESVPGAGAFF. The CDR3 bases are TGTGCCATCAGTGAGTCTGTGCCGGGGGCGGGAGCTTTCTTT. The gene calls are TRBV10-3 and TRBJ1-1; perhaps TRBD1 as D (6 bases). Per germline, CDR1 ENHRY and CDR2 SYGVKD. Trimming pared 0 bases from V and 10 bases from J, leaving 15 bases between. The CDR3 sequence is 14 residues long.

On this clonotype: Being one base from a much bigger clone, this may be a read error. The chain links TRBV19 to TRBJ1-5, with 7 nucleotides matching TRBD1. V trimming: 5 bases; J trimming: 4 bases; junction bases outside the gene matches: 11. The CDR3 has 16 residues. Germline CDR1 and CDR2: LNHDA and SQIVND (reference sequence). DNA for the CDR3: TGTGCCAGTAGTGTACCAGGGGGGGGTGGAAATCAGCCCCAGCATTTT. It specifies CASSVPGGGGNQPQHF. The full variable domain, in which reference TRBV19 and TRBJ1-5 provide the parts outside the CDR3, is DGGITQSPKYLFRKEGQNVTLSCEQNLNHDAMYWYRQDPGQGLRLIYYSQIVNDFQKGDIAEGYSVSREKKESFPLTVTSAQKNPTAFYLCASSVPGGGGNQPQHFGDGTRLSIL.

At least ten counts were recorded for this clonotype. The chain uses TRBV11-3 and TRBJ2-2, with 7 bases fitting TRBD1. Germline CDR1 is SGHNT and CDR2 is YENEEA. With V trimmed by 5 bases and J by 7 bases, 7 bases remained unmatched. This CDR3 has 14 residues. The CDR3 spells CASSLTGKSGELFF. As DNA, the CDR3 is TGTGCCAGCAGCCTGACAGGGAAGAGCGGGGAGCTGTTTTTT.

This clonotype was picked up many times. The chain has TRBV19 and TRBJ1-1; D possibly corresponds to TRBD1 (6 bases). V was trimmed by 3 bases and J by 3 bases, leaving 17 bases between them. Germline CDR1 reads LNHDA; CDR2 reads SQIVND (reference sequence). CDR3 size: 16 residues. DNA for the CDR3: TGTGCCAGTAGTATGGGGGTTGGCAGGGGACACACTGAAGCTTTCTTT. This codes for CASSMGVGRGHTEAFF.

This clonotype was counted many times. The gene calls are TRBV6-1 and TRBJ2-3, with 10 bases matching TRBD1. Germline V gene sequence: CDR1 MNHNS, CDR2 SASEGT. Unmatched junction bases numbered 6, after V lost 5 bases and J lost 4 bases. This CDR3 region has 15 residues. The CDR3 sequence: CASSRGDRGADTQYF. CDR3 sequence (DNA): TGTGCCAGCAGTCGCGGGGACAGGGGAGCAGATACGCAGTATTTT.

Of note for this clonotype: At one end, the junction sequence differs from germline, possibly due to a read error. CDR3: CASSANSAGDYNEQFF. CDR3 bases: TGTGCCAGCAGTGCGAACTCGGCAGGTGACTACAATGAGCAGTTCTTC. The V call is TRBV24-1, the J call TRBJ2-1; D not certain. This CDR3 comprises 16 residues. Germline assignment: CDR1 KGHDR and CDR2 SFDVKD.

The chain recombines TRBV19 with TRBJ1-6; no clear D gene. V dropped 5 bases and J dropped 2 bases, with 4 bases sitting between them. The CDR3 contains 13 residues. Germline-derived CDR1 and CDR2 are LNHDA and SQIVND (reference sequence). CDR3 coding DNA: TGTGCCAGTAGTGGGACCTATAATTCACCCCTCCACTTT. This encodes CASSGTYNSPLHF.

This clonotype has a count of ten or more. The chain has TRBV12-3 or TRBV12-4 and TRBJ1-6; D might be TRBD1 (5 bases). CDR3 length: 15 amino acids. Trimming pared 3 bases from V and 7 bases from J, leaving 13 bases between. CDR3 loop: CASSFYQGGNSPLHF. As DNA, the CDR3 is TGTGCCAGCAGTTTTTACCAGGGAGGGAATTCACCCCTCCACTTT.

This clonotype was found many times. The rearrangement links TRBV7-6 to TRBJ2-7; a possible D gene is TRBD1 (6 bases). Germline V gene lookup returns CDR1 SGHVS and CDR2 FNYEAQ. V lost 1 base and J lost 0, with 10 bases in between. The CDR3 loop spans 15 amino acids. DNA of the CDR3: TGTGCCAGCAGCTTAGGGGACACCAGCTCCTACGAGCAGTACTTC. Encoded protein: CASSLGDTSSYEQYF.

Many counts were recorded for this clonotype. The chain employs TRBV7-2 and TRBJ2-1; 9 bases match TRBD1. CDR1 and CDR2 from the germline V gene are SGHTA and FQGNSA. The CDR3 is 14 residues long. V shed 4 bases, J shed 9 bases, and the junction held 7 bases outside the gene matches. The CDR3, as DNA: TGTGCCAGCAGCTCCTGGGACAGGGTAGGTGAGCAGTTCTTC. It specifies CASSSWDRVGEQFF.

Note on this clonotype: Germline and junction disagree at one end, which may indicate a read error. This chain uses TRBV5-1 with TRBJ2-7, with TRBD1 matching 9 bases. The CDR3 runs to 15 residues. Per germline, CDR1 SGHRS and CDR2 YFSETQ. The CDR3 DNA follows: TGCGCCAACAGCTTGGGGGGACAGGGTTCCTACGAGCAGTACTTC. This sequence encodes CANSLGGQGSYEQYF.

This clonotype has ten or more counts. The V call is TRBV5-1, the J call TRBJ2-3; D is ambiguous. The CDR3 has 14 amino acids. Trimming cost V 0 bases and J 2 bases, with 7 bases left between them. Germline V gene data show CDR1 as SGHRS and CDR2 as YFSETQ. CDR3 sequence reads: CASSLAKFTDTQYF. CDR3 DNA sequence: TGCGCCAGCAGCTTGGCAAAATTCACAGATACGCAGTATTTT. The variable domain in full, completed from reference TRBV5-1 and TRBJ2-3, reads KAGVTQTPRYLIKTRGQQVTLSCSPISGHRSVSWYQQTPGQGLQFLFEYFSETQRNKGNFPGRFSGRQFSNSRSEMNVSTLELGDSALYLCASSLAKFTDTQYFGPGTRLTVL.

This clonotype was detected ten times or more. The chain joins TRBV4-2 to TRBJ2-3; D is unresolved. V lost 4 bases and J lost 2, with 13 bases in between. The CDR3 consists of 15 residues. Per the germline V gene, CDR1 is LGHNA and CDR2 is YNFKEQ. In DNA form, the CDR3 reads TGTGCCAGCAGCCGGATTAGGGAAACCACAGATACGCAGTATTTT. As protein: CASSRIRETTDTQYF.

This clonotype showed up many times. The CDR3 DNA follows: TGTGCCAGCAGCCAAGTGGTCAGTTCATTCGAGCAGTACTTC. As protein: CASSQVVSSFEQYF. This rearrangement joins TRBV3-1 to TRBJ2-7, with unresolved D. There are 14 residues in the CDR3. V lost 1 base and J 6 bases, leaving 13 bases between the germline ends. CDR1 is LGHDT and CDR2 is YNNKEL in the germline V gene (reference sequence).

The V call is TRBV29-1, the J call TRBJ2-7; the D gene is possibly TRBD2 (6 bases). This CDR3 comprises 12 residues. CDR1 and CDR2 from the germline V gene are SQVTM and ANQGSEA. The V end was cut by 5 bases, the J end by 6 bases, with 14 bases between. CDR3 nucleotide sequence: TGCAGCGTTCGGTGGGGGGAACGCGAGCAGTACTTC. As protein: CSVRWGEREQYF.

The rearrangement links TRBV10-1 to TRBJ1-3, with 9 bases lining up with TRBD1. The CDR3 runs to 15 residues. Germline CDR1 is WNHNN and CDR2 is SYGVQD (reference sequence). V lost 6 bases and J lost 2; bases outside the gene matches: 5. CDR3 sequence: CASRVRQGAGNTIYF. The CDR3 DNA reads TGCGCCAGCAGGGTGAGACAGGGGGCTGGAAACACCATATATTTT.

The chain employs TRBV11-1 and TRBJ2-1; 7 bases line up with TRBD1. V was pared by 5 bases and J by 1 base, with 5 bases of the junction left unmatched. The CDR3 covers 15 residues. Germline values: CDR1 SGHAT, CDR2 FQDESV (reference sequence). The CDR3 coding sequence is TGTGCCAGCAGCAGAGGGGGCGCGTCCTACAATGAGCAGTTCTTC. Amino acid sequence: CASSRGGASYNEQFF.